Listed here are 7 T cell receptor beta chains from one sample, sequenced in a study of CD8 T cells in Susac syndrome. After extraction with the RNeasy kit, roughly 0.45 to 1 ug of the RNA was reverse transcribed using random hexamers. Using its own MiXCR run on the immunoSEQ multiplex PCR reads, TCRdb lists one record per CDR3 protein. Altogether around 200,000 distinct CDR3 sequences are present, approximately 95% being singletons, with the ten largest covering 0.082%. The sequenced sample consisted of CD4+ T cells from PBMCs. The receptor source for this set is a human donor with multiple sclerosis.

This rearrangement joins TRBV3-1 to TRBJ2-5, with D possibly being TRBD2 (7 bases). V was clipped by 3 bases and J by 0 bases, with 11 bases between them. This CDR3 has 15 residues. The V gene's germline CDR1 is LGHDT and CDR2 YNNKEL (reference sequence). The CDR3, as DNA: TGTGCCAGCAGCCAGGGGGGGCAGAACCAAGAGACCCAGTACTTC. Translated: CASSQGGQNQETQYF.

The chain carries TRBV3-1 and TRBJ2-1; D unclear. This CDR3 contains 16 residues. Trimming removed 1 base at V and 0 bases at J, with 10 bases between. Germline assignment: CDR1 LGHDT and CDR2 YNNKEL (reference sequence). CDR3 sequence reads: CASSQAGRSSYNEQFF. CDR3 coding DNA: TGTGCCAGCAGCCAAGCCGGTCGAAGCTCCTACAATGAGCAGTTCTTC.

This clonotype was detected once. V is TRBV6-1 and J is TRBJ2-1; 11 nucleotides match TRBD1. This CDR3 region has 16 residues. Germline V lookup: CDR1 MNHNS, CDR2 SASEGT. The J segment lost 9 bases and the V segment lost 5 bases, leaving 12 bases of the junction unmatched. CDR3 coding DNA: TGTGCCAGCAGTCAGAGGTGGGACAGGGGGAGTACTGAGCAGTTCTTC. It translates to CASSQRWDRGSTEQFF.

This clonotype was seen once. The chain combines TRBV14 with TRBJ1-2; D is unresolved. The V and J ends lost 1 base and 3 bases respectively, with 9 bases between them. Germline loops: CDR1 SGHDN, CDR2 FVKESK. The CDR3 totals 14 residues. This CDR3 reads CASSQVGGHYGYTF. CDR3 nucleotide sequence: TGTGCCAGCAGCCAAGTCGGCGGACACTATGGCTACACCTTC.

This chain links TRBV30 with TRBJ1-2, with D possibly being TRBD1 (6 bases). V was pared by 1 base and J by 1 base, with 10 bases between. This CDR3 is 14 amino acids long. CDR1 and CDR2 from the germline V gene are GTSNPN and SVGIG (reference sequence). The DNA for the CDR3 is TGTGCCTGGAGTGCAGGGGAGATTAACTATGGCTACACCTTC. Translating it yields CAWSAGEINYGYTF.

The CDR3 coding sequence is TGTGCCAGCAGTGGGGGACGGCCCTCTGGGGCCAACGTCCTGACTTTC. Translation gives CASSGGRPSGANVLTF. This chain uses TRBV25-1 with TRBJ2-6; the D call may be TRBD1 or TRBD2 (5 bases each). The CDR3 length is 16 residues. Germline V gene data show CDR1 as MGHDK and CDR2 as SYGVNS. Trimming took off 4 bases at V and 0 bases at J, with 10 bases between the two ends.

This clonotype was seen once. V and J are TRBV20-1 and TRBJ2-5; D is possibly TRBD1 (5 bases). This CDR3 is built from 15 residues. Germline V gives CDR1 DFQATT, CDR2 SNEGSKA (reference sequence). Trimming left V 1 base short and J 0 bases short, with 12 bases between. CDR3 bases: TGCAGTGCTAGAGGGACACTCAAAAACCAAGAGACCCAGTACTTC. Amino acid sequence: CSARGTLKNQETQYF.